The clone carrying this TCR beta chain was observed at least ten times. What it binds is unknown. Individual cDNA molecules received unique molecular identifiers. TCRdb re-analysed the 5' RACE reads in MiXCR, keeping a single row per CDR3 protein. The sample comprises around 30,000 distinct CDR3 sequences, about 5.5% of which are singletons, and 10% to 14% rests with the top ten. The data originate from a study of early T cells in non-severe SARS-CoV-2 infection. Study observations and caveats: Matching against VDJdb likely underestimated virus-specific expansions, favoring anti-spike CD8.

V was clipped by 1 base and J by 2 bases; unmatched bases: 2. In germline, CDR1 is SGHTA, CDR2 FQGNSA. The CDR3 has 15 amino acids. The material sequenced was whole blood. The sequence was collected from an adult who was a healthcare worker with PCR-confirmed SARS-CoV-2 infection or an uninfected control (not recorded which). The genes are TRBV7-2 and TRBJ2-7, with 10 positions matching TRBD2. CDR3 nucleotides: TGTGCCAGCAGCTTAGGACTAGCGGGTACCTACGAGCAGTACTTC. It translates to CASSLGLAGTYEQYF.